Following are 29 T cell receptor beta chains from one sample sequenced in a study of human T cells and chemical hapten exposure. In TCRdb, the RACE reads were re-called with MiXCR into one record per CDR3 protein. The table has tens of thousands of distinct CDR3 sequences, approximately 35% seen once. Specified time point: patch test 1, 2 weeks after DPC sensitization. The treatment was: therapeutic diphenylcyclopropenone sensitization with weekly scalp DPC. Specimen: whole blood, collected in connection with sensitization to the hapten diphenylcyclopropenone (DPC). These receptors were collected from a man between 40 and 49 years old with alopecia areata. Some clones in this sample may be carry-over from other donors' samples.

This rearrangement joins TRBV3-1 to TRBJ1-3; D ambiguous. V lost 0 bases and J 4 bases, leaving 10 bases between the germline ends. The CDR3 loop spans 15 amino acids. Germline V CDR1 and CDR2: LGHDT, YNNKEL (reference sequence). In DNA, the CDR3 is TGTGCCAGCAGCCAAGAGGGCTTTTCCGGAAACACCATATATTTT. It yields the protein CASSQEGFSGNTIYF.

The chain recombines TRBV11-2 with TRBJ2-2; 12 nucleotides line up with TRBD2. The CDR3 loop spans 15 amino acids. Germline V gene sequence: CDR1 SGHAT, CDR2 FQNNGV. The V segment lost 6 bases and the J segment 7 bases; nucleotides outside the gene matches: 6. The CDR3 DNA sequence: TGTGCCAGCAGGTCTAGCGGGAGGGTGCTCGGGGAGCTGTTTTTT. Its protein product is CASRSSGRVLGELFF.

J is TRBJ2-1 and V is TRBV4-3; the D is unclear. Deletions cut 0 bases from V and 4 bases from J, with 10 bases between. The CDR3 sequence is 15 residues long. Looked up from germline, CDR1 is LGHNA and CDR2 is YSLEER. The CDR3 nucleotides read TGCGCCAGCAGCCAAGAAATCCTTCGGTACAATGAGCAGTTCTTC. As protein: CASSQEILRYNEQFF.

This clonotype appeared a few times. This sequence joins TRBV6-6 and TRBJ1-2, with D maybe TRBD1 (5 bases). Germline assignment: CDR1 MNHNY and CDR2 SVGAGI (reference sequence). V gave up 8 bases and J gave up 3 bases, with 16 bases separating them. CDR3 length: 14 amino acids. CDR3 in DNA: TGTGCCAGCCTGATGGTGGGGGGTCACTATGGCTACACCTTC. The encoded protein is CASLMVGGHYGYTF.

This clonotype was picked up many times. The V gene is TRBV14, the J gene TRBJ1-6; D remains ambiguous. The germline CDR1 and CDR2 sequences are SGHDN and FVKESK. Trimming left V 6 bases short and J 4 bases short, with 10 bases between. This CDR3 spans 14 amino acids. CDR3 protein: CASSPGRYNSPLHF. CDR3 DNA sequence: TGTGCCAGCAGTCCTGGACGGTATAATTCACCCCTCCACTTT.

The CDR3, as DNA: TGTGCCAGCAGTGAGGGTGACACCTACTCCTACGAGCAGTACTTC. Translating it yields CASSEGDTYSYEQYF. The chain has TRBV2 and TRBJ2-7; D uncertain. Germline CDR1 is SNHLY and CDR2 is FYNNEI. V dropped 3 bases and J dropped 0 bases, with 12 bases sitting between them. The CDR3 spans 15 residues.

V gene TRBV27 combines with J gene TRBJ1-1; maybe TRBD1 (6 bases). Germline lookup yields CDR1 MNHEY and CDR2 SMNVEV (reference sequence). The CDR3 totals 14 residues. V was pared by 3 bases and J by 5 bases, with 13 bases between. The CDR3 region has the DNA TGTGCCAGCAGTTTGCAGGGGCGTTGGACTGAAGCTTTCTTT. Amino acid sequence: CASSLQGRWTEAFF.

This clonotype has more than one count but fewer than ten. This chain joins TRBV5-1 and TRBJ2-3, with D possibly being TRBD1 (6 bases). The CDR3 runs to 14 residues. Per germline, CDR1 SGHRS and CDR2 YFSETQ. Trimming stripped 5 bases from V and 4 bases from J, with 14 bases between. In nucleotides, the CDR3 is TGCGCCAGCAGGGAACAGGGTAGCGCAGATACGCAGTATTTT. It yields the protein CASREQGSADTQYF.

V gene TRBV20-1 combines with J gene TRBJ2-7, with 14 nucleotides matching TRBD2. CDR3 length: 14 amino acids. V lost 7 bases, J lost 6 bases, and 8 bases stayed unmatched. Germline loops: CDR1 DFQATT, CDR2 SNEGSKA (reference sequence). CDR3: CSGGLAGALSEQYF. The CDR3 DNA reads TGCAGTGGGGGACTAGCGGGAGCCCTTTCCGAGCAGTACTTC.

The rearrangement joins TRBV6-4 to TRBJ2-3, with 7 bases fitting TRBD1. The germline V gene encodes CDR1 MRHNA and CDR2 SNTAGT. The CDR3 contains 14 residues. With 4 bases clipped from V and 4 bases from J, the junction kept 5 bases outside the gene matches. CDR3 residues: CASSVRTGADTQYF. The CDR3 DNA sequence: TGTGCCAGCAGTGTTAGAACAGGGGCAGATACGCAGTATTTT.

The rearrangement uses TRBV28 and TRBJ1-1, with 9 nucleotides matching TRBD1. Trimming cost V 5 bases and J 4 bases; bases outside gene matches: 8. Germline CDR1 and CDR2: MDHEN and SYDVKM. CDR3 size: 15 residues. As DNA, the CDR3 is TGTGCCAGCAGTATACCCGGGACAGGGATCACTGAAGCTTTCTTT. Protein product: CASSIPGTGITEAFF.

The CDR3 protein is CAITPGQSPITEAFF. CDR3 bases: TGTGCCATCACTCCGGGCCAAAGCCCCATCACTGAAGCTTTCTTT. This chain links TRBV10-3 with TRBJ1-1, with D uncertain. Trimming removed 7 bases from V and 4 bases from J, with 19 bases in between. Germline CDR1 and CDR2: ENHRY and SYGVKD. This CDR3 is 15 amino acids long.

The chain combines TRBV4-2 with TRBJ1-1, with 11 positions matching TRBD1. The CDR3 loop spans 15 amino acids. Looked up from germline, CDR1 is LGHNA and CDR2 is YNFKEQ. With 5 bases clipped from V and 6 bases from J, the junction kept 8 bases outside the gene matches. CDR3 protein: CASSSRTGGRAEAFF. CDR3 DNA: TGTGCCAGCAGCTCCCGGACAGGGGGCCGCGCTGAAGCTTTCTTT.

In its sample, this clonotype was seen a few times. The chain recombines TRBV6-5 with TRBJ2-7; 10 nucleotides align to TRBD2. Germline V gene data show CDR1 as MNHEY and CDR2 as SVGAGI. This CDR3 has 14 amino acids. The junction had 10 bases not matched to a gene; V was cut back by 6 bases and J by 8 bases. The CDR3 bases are TGTGCCAGCAGGGACAAGCGGGAGGGCCAGCAGCAGTACTTC. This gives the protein CASRDKREGQQQYF.

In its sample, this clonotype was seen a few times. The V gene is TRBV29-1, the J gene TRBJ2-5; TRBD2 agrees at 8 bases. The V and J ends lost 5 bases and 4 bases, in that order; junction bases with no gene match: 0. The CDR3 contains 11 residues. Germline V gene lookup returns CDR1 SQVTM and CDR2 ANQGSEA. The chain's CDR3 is CSVREGETQYF. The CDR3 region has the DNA TGCAGCGTTCGGGAGGGAGAGACCCAGTACTTC.

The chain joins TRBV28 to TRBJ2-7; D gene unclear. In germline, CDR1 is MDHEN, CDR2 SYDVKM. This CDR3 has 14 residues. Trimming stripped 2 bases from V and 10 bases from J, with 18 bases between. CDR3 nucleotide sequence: TGTGCCAGCAGTTTAACCACCTTCACCGGGTCCCAGTACTTC. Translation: CASSLTTFTGSQYF. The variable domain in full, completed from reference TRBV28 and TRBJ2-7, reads DVKVTQSSRYLVKRTGEKVFLECVQDMDHENMFWYRQDPGLGLRLIYFSYDVKMKEKGDIPEGYSVSREKKERFSLILESASTNQTSMYLCASSLTTFTGSQYFGPGTRLTVT.

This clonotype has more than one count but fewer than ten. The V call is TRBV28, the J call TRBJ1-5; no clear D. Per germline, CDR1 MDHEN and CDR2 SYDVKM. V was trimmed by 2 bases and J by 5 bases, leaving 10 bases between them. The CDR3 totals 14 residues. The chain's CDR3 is CASSLALEYQPQHF. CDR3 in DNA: TGTGCCAGCAGTTTAGCTCTGGAATATCAGCCCCAGCATTTT.

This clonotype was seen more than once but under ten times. The CDR3 loop is CASSPASPRSSYNEQFF. The CDR3 DNA sequence: TGTGCCAGCAGTCCAGCGAGCCCGAGGAGCTCCTACAATGAGCAGTTCTTC. The V and J genes are TRBV7-9 and TRBJ2-1, with D uncertain. The CDR3 runs 17 residues. Trimming pared 6 bases from V and 0 bases from J, leaving 18 bases between. In germline, CDR1 is SEHNR, CDR2 FQNEAQ (reference sequence).

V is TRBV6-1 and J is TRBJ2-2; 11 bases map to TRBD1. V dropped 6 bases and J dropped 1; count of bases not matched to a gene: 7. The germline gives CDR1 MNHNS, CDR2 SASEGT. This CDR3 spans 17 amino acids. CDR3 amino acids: CASRIRDRGKNTGELFF. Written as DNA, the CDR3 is TGTGCCAGCAGGATAAGGGACAGGGGGAAGAACACCGGGGAGCTGTTTTTT.

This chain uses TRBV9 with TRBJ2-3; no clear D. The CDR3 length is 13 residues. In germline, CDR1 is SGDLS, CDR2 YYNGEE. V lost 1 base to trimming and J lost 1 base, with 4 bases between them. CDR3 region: CASSVLGTDTQYF. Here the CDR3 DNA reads TGTGCCAGCAGCGTACTAGGCACAGATACGCAGTATTTT. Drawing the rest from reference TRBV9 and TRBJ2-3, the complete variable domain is DSGVTQTPKHLITATGQRVTLRCSPRSGDLSVYWYQQSLDQGLQFLIQYYNGEERAKGNILERFSAQQFPDLHSELNLSSLELGDSALYFCASSVLGTDTQYFGPGTRLTVL.

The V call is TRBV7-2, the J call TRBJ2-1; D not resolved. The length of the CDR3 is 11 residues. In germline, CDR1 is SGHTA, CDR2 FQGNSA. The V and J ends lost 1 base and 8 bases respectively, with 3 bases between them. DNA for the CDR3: TGTGCCAGCAGCTTAGTACATGAGCAGTTCTTC. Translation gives CASSLVHEQFF.

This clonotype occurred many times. The CDR3 coding sequence is TGTGCCAGCAGTTTTGGTATTAGCTATGGCTACACCTTC. Its translation: CASSFGISYGYTF. The J gene is TRBJ1-2, the V gene TRBV28; D is unresolved. The V gene's germline CDR1 is MDHEN and CDR2 SYDVKM. This CDR3 contains 13 residues. Trimming removed 3 bases at V and 4 bases at J, with 9 bases between.

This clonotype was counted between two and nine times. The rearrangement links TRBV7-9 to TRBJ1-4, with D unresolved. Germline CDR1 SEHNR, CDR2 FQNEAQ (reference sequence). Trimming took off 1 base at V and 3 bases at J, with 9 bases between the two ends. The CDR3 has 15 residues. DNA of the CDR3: TGTGCCAGCAGCTTAGGCGCTGGACCTAATGAAAAACTGTTTTTT. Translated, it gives CASSLGAGPNEKLFF. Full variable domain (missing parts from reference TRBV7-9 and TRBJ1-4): DTGVSQNPRHKITKRGQNVTFRCDPISEHNRLYWYRQTLGQGPEFLTYFQNEAQLEKSRLLSDRFSAERPKGSFSTLEIQRTEQGDSAMYLCASSLGAGPNEKLFFGSGTQLSVL.

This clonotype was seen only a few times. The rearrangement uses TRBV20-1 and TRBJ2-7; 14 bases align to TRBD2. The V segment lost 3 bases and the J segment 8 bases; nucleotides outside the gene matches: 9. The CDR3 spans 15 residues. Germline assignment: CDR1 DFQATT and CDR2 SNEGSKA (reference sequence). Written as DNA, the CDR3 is TGCAGTGCTAGCCACTCCGGGACTAGCGGGAGTCAGCAGTACTTC. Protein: CSASHSGTSGSQQYF.

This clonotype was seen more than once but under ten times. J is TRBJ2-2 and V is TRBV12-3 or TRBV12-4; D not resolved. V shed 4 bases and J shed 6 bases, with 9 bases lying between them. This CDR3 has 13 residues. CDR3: CASSSVAAGELFF. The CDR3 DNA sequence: TGTGCCAGCAGTTCTGTAGCAGCCGGGGAGCTGTTTTTT.

This CDR3 is CSAPRDREGRNEQYF. CDR3 coding DNA: TGCAGTGCCCCACGGGACAGGGAGGGGCGGAACGAGCAGTACTTC. The rearrangement uses TRBV20-1 and TRBJ2-7; TRBD1 matches at 9 bases. The CDR3 runs to 15 residues. Germline V gene data show CDR1 as DFQATT and CDR2 as SNEGSKA (reference sequence). With 6 bases clipped from V and 5 bases from J, the junction kept 14 bases outside the gene matches.

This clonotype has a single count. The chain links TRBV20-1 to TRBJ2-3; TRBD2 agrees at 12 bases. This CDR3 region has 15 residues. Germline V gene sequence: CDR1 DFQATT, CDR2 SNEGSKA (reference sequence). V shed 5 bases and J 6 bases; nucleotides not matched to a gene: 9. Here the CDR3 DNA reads TGCAGTGCTCAACAGACTAGCGGGAGTGGGGATACGCAGTATTTT. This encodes CSAQQTSGSGDTQYF.

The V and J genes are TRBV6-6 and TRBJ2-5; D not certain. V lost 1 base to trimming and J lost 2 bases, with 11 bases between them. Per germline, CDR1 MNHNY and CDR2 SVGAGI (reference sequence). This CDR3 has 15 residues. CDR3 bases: TGTGCCAGCAGTTACTGGGGTAGGCAACAAGAGACCCAGTACTTC. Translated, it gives CASSYWGRQQETQYF.

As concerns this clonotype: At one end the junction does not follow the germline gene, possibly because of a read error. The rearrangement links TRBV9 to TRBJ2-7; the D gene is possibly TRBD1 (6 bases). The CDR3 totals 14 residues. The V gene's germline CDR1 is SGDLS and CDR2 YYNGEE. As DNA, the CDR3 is TGTGCCAGCAGCGTCCGGGACACCTCCTACGGGCAGTACTTC. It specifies CASSVRDTSYGQYF.